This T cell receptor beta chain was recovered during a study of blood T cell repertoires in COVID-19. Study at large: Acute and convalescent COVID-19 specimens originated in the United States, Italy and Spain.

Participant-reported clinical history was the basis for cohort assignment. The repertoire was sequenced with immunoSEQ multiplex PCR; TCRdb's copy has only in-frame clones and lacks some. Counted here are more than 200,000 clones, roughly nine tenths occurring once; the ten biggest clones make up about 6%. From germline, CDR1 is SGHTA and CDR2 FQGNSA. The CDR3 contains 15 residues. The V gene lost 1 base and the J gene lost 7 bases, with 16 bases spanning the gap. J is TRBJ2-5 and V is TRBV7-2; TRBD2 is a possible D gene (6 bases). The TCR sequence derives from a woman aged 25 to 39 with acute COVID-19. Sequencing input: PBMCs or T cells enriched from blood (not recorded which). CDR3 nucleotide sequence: TGTGCCAGCAGCTTAGAAGGTATAGCGGCGGGGACCCAGTACTTC. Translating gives CASSLEGIAAGTQYF.